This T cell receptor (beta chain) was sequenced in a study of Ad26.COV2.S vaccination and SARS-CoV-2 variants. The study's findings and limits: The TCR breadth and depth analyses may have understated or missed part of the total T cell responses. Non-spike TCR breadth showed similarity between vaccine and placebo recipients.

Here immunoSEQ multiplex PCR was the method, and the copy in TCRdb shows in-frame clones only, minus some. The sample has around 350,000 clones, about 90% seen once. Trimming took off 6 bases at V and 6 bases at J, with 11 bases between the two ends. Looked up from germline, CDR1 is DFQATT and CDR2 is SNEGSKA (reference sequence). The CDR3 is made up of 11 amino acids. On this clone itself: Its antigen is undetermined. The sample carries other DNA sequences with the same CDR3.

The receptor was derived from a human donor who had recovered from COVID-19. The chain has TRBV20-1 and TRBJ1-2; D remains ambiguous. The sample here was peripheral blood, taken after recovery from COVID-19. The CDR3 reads CSARTGDGYTF. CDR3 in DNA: TGCAGTGCCAGGACTGGGGATGGCTACACCTTC.